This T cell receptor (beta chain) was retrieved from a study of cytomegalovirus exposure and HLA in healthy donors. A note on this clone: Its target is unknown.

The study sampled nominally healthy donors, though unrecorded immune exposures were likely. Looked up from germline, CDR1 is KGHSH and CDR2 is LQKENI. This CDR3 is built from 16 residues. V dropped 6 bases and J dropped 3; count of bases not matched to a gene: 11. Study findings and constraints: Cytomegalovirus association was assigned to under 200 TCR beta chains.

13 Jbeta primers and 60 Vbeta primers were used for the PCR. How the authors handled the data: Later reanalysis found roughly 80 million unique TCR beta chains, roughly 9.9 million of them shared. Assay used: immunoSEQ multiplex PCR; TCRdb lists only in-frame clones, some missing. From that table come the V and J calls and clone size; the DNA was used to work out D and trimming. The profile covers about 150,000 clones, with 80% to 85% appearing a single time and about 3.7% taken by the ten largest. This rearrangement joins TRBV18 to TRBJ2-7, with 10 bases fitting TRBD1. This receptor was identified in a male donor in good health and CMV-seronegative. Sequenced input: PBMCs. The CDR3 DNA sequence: TGTGCCAGCTCGCCCCCGCGGACAGGGGGAAACTACGAGCAGTACTTC. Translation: CASSPPRTGGNYEQYF.